These 31 T cell receptor beta chains came from one sample sequenced in a study of CD8+ T cells in alopecia areata. Extracted RNA was reverse transcribed into cDNA, the sequencing template. Profiled with immunoSEQ multiplex PCR; TCRdb holds only in-frame clones, not every one. Seen here are approximately 100,000 clones, less than 50% observed once, and the top ten hold 0.79%. Sequencing was performed on CD4+ T cells sorted from blood. These receptor sequences come from a human donor with alopecia areata.

There are a few counts of this clone. CDR3 coding DNA: TGCAGCGTTGAATTGGGGGAGAGCTACACCTTC. Residues: CSVELGESYTF. V usage is TRBV29-1 and J usage is TRBJ1-2; TRBD1 might be the D (5 bases). This CDR3 spans 11 amino acids. Germline V gene data show CDR1 as SQVTM and CDR2 as ANQGSEA. V lost 2 bases to trimming and J lost 9 bases, with 10 bases between them. The full variable domain, completed using reference TRBV29-1 and TRBJ1-2, is SAVISQKPSRDICQRGTSLTIQCQVDSQVTMMFWYRQQPGQSLTLIATANQGSEATYESGFVIDKFPISRPNLTFSTLTVSNMSPEDSSIYLCSVELGESYTFGSGTRLTVV.

This clone was picked up a small number of times. V gene TRBV9 combines with J gene TRBJ2-7; D call uncertain. Trimming removed 0 bases at V and 3 bases at J, with 13 bases between. The CDR3 covers 15 residues. Per germline, CDR1 SGDLS and CDR2 YYNGEE. CDR3 DNA: TGTGCCAGCAGCGTAGGGCCCGACCCAGACTACGAGCAGTACTTC. This encodes CASSVGPDPDYEQYF.

The V gene is TRBV30, the J gene TRBJ2-3; weak D call: TRBD2 (5 bases). In germline, CDR1 is GTSNPN, CDR2 SVGIG (reference sequence). The V end was cut by 3 bases, the J end by 4 bases, with 11 bases between. The CDR3 has 13 amino acids. CDR3 protein: CAWSATGADTQYF. DNA for the CDR3: TGTGCCTGGAGCGCCACCGGGGCAGATACGCAGTATTTT.

This clone was counted between two and nine times. DNA of the CDR3: TGTGCCAGCAGTGCAGGTCCTAAGGAGTACTTC. This gives the protein CASSAGPKEYF. This rearrangement joins TRBV7-9 to TRBJ2-7; D uncertain. Trimming removed 6 bases from V and 11 bases from J, with 14 bases in between. Germline V gene data show CDR1 as SEHNR and CDR2 as FQNEAQ (reference sequence). The CDR3 loop spans 11 amino acids.

The table lists this clone with a few counts. This chain links TRBV14 with TRBJ2-3; a weak D match, TRBD2 (6 bases). The CDR3 spans 13 residues. Germline V gene lookup returns CDR1 SGHDN and CDR2 FVKESK. The V and J ends lost 4 bases and 8 bases respectively, with 13 bases between them. CDR3 residues: CASSPTRGGTQYF. The CDR3 region has the DNA TGTGCCAGCAGCCCAACTCGGGGAGGTACGCAGTATTTT.

The rearrangement links TRBV29-1 to TRBJ2-3; 7 nucleotides match TRBD1. CDR3 size: 15 residues. CDR1 and CDR2 from the germline V gene are SQVTM and ANQGSEA. V lost 5 bases, J lost 0 bases, and 8 bases stayed unmatched. The CDR3 protein is CSVKRQGSSTDTQYF. As DNA, the CDR3 is TGCAGCGTTAAGAGACAGGGATCAAGCACAGATACGCAGTATTTT.

The gene calls are TRBV30 and TRBJ2-7; D remains ambiguous. CDR1 GTSNPN and CDR2 SVGIG come from the germline V gene (reference sequence). This CDR3 has 13 amino acids. V lost 4 bases and J 0 bases, leaving 10 bases between the germline ends. The CDR3 coding sequence is TGTGCCTGGAATGCAGGTATCTCCTACGAGCAGTACTTC. Protein sequence: CAWNAGISYEQYF.

In its sample, this clone was seen a few times. The rearrangement joins TRBV2 to TRBJ1-1, with TRBD1 identical over 7 bases. The germline V gene encodes CDR1 SNHLY and CDR2 FYNNEI. The V and J ends lost 8 bases and 3 bases, in that order; junction bases with no gene match: 9. CDR3 length equals 14 residues. As DNA, the CDR3 is TGTGCCAGCTTCTGGGACAGCGGACACACTGAAGCTTTCTTT. Amino acid sequence: CASFWDSGHTEAFF.

This sequence joins TRBV11-2 and TRBJ1-2; D remains ambiguous. Between the trimmed V and J ends, which lost 0 bases and 5 bases, there was a span of 1 base. This CDR3 has 11 residues. CDR1 is SGHAT and CDR2 is FQNNGV in the germline V gene. CDR3 sequence: CASSLDYGYTF. The CDR3 nucleotides are TGTGCCAGCAGCTTAGATTATGGCTACACCTTC.

The chain links TRBV5-1 to TRBJ1-1, with D possibly being TRBD1 (5 bases). Germline V lookup: CDR1 SGHRS, CDR2 YFSETQ. V was pared by 5 bases and J by 14 bases, with 25 bases between. This CDR3 comprises 14 residues. CDR3 region: CASSREGQVGSLFF. The CDR3 nucleotides are TGCGCCAGCAGTAGGGAGGGGCAGGTTGGATCTCTCTTCTTT.

V gene TRBV20-1 combines with J gene TRBJ2-7, with D maybe TRBD2 (6 bases). The germline CDR1 and CDR2 sequences are DFQATT and SNEGSKA (reference sequence). This CDR3 has 11 amino acids. V was shortened by 7 bases and J by 8 bases, with 15 bases between the two germline ends. As DNA, the CDR3 is TGCAGTGTGGCGGCCGGGACTCAGCAGTACTTC. Translating gives CSVAAGTQQYF.

This rearrangement joins TRBV30 to TRBJ2-5; 7 bases map to TRBD1. V gave up 4 bases and J gave up 5 bases; unmatched junction bases: 10. The CDR3 runs to 14 residues. Germline lookup yields CDR1 GTSNPN and CDR2 SVGIG (reference sequence). This CDR3 reads CAWNMGQLRETQYF. CDR3 coding DNA: TGTGCCTGGAATATGGGACAGCTGAGGGAGACCCAGTACTTC. The whole variable domain, filled in from reference TRBV30 and TRBJ2-5, reads SQTIHQWPATLVQPVGSPLSLECTVEGTSNPNLYWYRQAAGRGLQLLFYSVGIGQISSEVPQNLSASRPQDRQFILSSKKLLLSDSGFYLCAWNMGQLRETQYFGPGTRLLVL.

V usage is TRBV29-1 and J usage is TRBJ1-2; maybe TRBD1 (6 bases). The V end was cut by 3 bases, the J end by 2 bases, with 13 bases between. Germline V gene lookup returns CDR1 SQVTM and CDR2 ANQGSEA. This CDR3 comprises 14 residues. The CDR3 region has the DNA TGCAGCGTTGATCGGCAGGGGAGGAACTATGGCTACACCTTC. The encoded protein is CSVDRQGRNYGYTF.

On this clone: This sample also contains other DNA sequences that code for the same CDR3. V usage is TRBV29-1 and J usage is TRBJ2-5; D may be TRBD1 (6 bases). Per the germline V gene, CDR1 is SQVTM and CDR2 is ANQGSEA. This CDR3 is built from 12 residues. V lost 3 bases to trimming and J lost 5 bases, with 10 bases between them. The CDR3 is CSVEPGGETQYF. CDR3 nucleotide sequence: TGCAGCGTTGAGCCTGGGGGCGAGACCCAGTACTTC.

The chain couples TRBV7-2 to TRBJ1-2; 8 bases fit TRBD1. Germline V gene lookup returns CDR1 SGHTA and CDR2 FQGNSA. V shed 5 bases and J 8 bases; nucleotides not matched to a gene: 7. The CDR3 is 13 residues long. The CDR3 DNA follows: TGTGCCAGCAGCCAGGGACAGGTCTGGGGCTACACCTTC. Translation gives CASSQGQVWGYTF.

This clone was found a few times. V is TRBV2 and J is TRBJ2-7; TRBD1 matches at 8 bases. The CDR3 runs to 13 residues. The ends lost 4 bases at V and 3 bases at J; junction bases unmatched: 2. Germline CDR1 and CDR2: SNHLY and FYNNEI. The CDR3 DNA sequence: TGTGCCAGCAGTGGGACAGGGATCTACGAGCAGTACTTC. This gives the protein CASSGTGIYEQYF. Using reference TRBV2 and TRBJ2-7 for the parts outside the CDR3, the full variable domain is EPEVTQTPSHQVTQMGQEVILRCVPISNHLYFYWYRQILGQKVEFLVSFYNNEISEKSEIFDDQFSVERPDGSNFTLKIRSTKLEDSAMYFCASSGTGIYEQYFGPGTRLTVT.

V gene TRBV20-1 combines with J gene TRBJ2-7, with 7 bases that match TRBD1. Germline V CDR1 and CDR2: DFQATT, SNEGSKA (reference sequence). V was clipped by 5 bases and J by 5 bases; unmatched bases: 3. The CDR3 loop spans 11 amino acids. In nucleotides, the CDR3 is TGCAGTGCTCCGACAGGGAACGAGCAGTACTTC. This encodes CSAPTGNEQYF.

The chain employs TRBV28 and TRBJ2-4, with D maybe TRBD1 (7 bases). V was clipped by 4 bases and J by 2 bases, with 9 bases between them. In germline, CDR1 is MDHEN, CDR2 SYDVKM. This CDR3 has 14 residues. In DNA, the CDR3 is TGTGCCAGCAGTTCAGGGGGGACCAAAAACATTCAGTACTTC. It is translated as CASSSGGTKNIQYF. The whole variable domain, filled in from reference TRBV28 and TRBJ2-4, reads DVKVTQSSRYLVKRTGEKVFLECVQDMDHENMFWYRQDPGLGLRLIYFSYDVKMKEKGDIPEGYSVSREKKERFSLILESASTNQTSMYLCASSSGGTKNIQYFGAGTRLSVL.

V gene TRBV5-1 combines with J gene TRBJ2-3; D is perhaps TRBD1 (6 bases). Germline V CDR1 and CDR2: SGHRS, YFSETQ. V shed 0 bases and J shed 0 bases, with 11 bases lying between them. The CDR3 contains 16 residues. CDR3 bases: TGCGCCAGCAGCTTGGAAGGGGACACAAGCACAGATACGCAGTATTTT. Protein product: CASSLEGDTSTDTQYF.

The chain couples TRBV7-2 to TRBJ2-3; 7 bases match TRBD1. The length of the CDR3 is 15 residues. Germline-derived CDR1 and CDR2 are SGHTA and FQGNSA. The junction had 7 bases not matched to a gene; V was cut back by 5 bases and J by 2 bases. CDR3 loop: CASSATGENTDTQYF. The DNA of the CDR3 is TGTGCCAGCAGCGCTACAGGGGAAAACACAGATACGCAGTATTTT.

The chain carries TRBV5-4 and TRBJ2-5, with D possibly being TRBD1 (5 bases). With 4 bases removed from V and 2 bases from J, the gap between germline ends came to 12 bases. The CDR3 is 14 residues long. Germline V gives CDR1 SGHNT, CDR2 YYREEE (reference sequence). CDR3 sequence: CASSPKTAQETQYF. In nucleotides, the CDR3 is TGTGCCAGCAGCCCCAAGACAGCGCAAGAGACCCAGTACTTC.

Only a few counts were recorded for this clone. The V call is TRBV29-1, the J call TRBJ2-5; possibly TRBD2 for D (5 bases). Trimming shortened V by 4 bases and J by 1 base, and 13 bases separated the two germline ends. CDR3 length: 14 residues. Germline V lookup: CDR1 SQVTM, CDR2 ANQGSEA. The chain's CDR3 is CSVVSGSTQETQYF. The CDR3 DNA is TGCAGCGTTGTAAGTGGGAGCACCCAAGAGACCCAGTACTTC.

This clone turned up a few times. The chain recombines TRBV28 with TRBJ1-4; 9 positions agree with TRBD1. This CDR3 is built from 15 residues. The junction had 11 bases not matched to a gene; V was cut back by 8 bases and J by 7 bases. Germline V gives CDR1 MDHEN, CDR2 SYDVKM. The CDR3: CASHSLRDRVEKLFF. The CDR3 DNA reads TGTGCCAGCCATTCCCTACGGGACAGGGTTGAAAAACTGTTTTTT.

This clone occurred a few times. This chain uses TRBV30 with TRBJ2-1, with TRBD1 identical over 8 bases. Per the germline V gene, CDR1 is GTSNPN and CDR2 is SVGIG (reference sequence). CDR3 length equals 12 residues. V was clipped by 2 bases and J by 12 bases; unmatched bases: 6. The CDR3 region is CAWSPRDRLQFF. DNA for the CDR3: TGTGCCTGGAGTCCCCGGGACAGGTTGCAGTTCTTC. Looking up the rest from reference TRBV30 and TRBJ2-1 gives the full variable domain: SQTIHQWPATLVQPVGSPLSLECTVEGTSNPNLYWYRQAAGRGLQLLFYSVGIGQISSEVPQNLSASRPQDRQFILSSKKLLLSDSGFYLCAWSPRDRLQFFGPGTRLTVL.

By sample share, this clone is medium-sized (0.01 to 0.1%). The chain links TRBV29-1 to TRBJ1-1; D not resolved. The CDR3 runs to 10 residues. Germline loops: CDR1 SQVTM, CDR2 ANQGSEA. The CDR3 nucleotides are TGCATGGGCCAAAACACTGAAGCTTTCTTT. Its protein is CMGQNTEAFF.

The CDR3 DNA follows: TGCAGCGTTGATCAGCCGGGCAGGGGGTCAGATACGCAGTATTTT. This codes for CSVDQPGRGSDTQYF. The chain employs TRBV29-1 and TRBJ2-3; 7 nucleotides agree with TRBD1. Per germline, CDR1 SQVTM and CDR2 ANQGSEA. CDR3 length equals 15 residues. V gave up 3 bases and J gave up 4 bases; unmatched junction bases: 10.

The gene calls are TRBV30 and TRBJ1-1; D not resolved. This CDR3 has 11 residues. V lost 3 bases, J lost 4 bases, and 6 bases lay in between. Per germline, CDR1 GTSNPN and CDR2 SVGIG (reference sequence). CDR3 sequence (DNA): TGTGCCTGGAGGCAGCTCACTGAAGCTTTCTTT. Residues: CAWRQLTEAFF.

V gene TRBV28 combines with J gene TRBJ2-5, with TRBD1 matching over 11 bases. CDR1 and CDR2 (germline): MDHEN, SYDVKM. The CDR3 loop spans 14 amino acids. V dropped 4 bases and J dropped 5; count of bases not matched to a gene: 3. The CDR3 DNA follows: TGTGCCAGCAGTTCGGGACAGGGGGTTGAGACCCAGTACTTC. Translated, it gives CASSSGQGVETQYF. Complete variable domain (other parts from reference TRBV28 and TRBJ2-5): DVKVTQSSRYLVKRTGEKVFLECVQDMDHENMFWYRQDPGLGLRLIYFSYDVKMKEKGDIPEGYSVSREKKERFSLILESASTNQTSMYLCASSSGQGVETQYFGPGTRLLVL.

This clone was seen a handful of times. J is TRBJ2-2 and V is TRBV2; D not resolved. The CDR3 loop spans 14 amino acids. V dropped 8 bases and J dropped 2 bases, with 12 bases sitting between them. CDR1 SNHLY and CDR2 FYNNEI come from the germline V gene. The CDR3 protein is CASVVRYNTGELFF. The CDR3 DNA is TGTGCCAGCGTAGTCCGGTATAACACCGGGGAGCTGTTTTTT.

The rearrangement links TRBV29-1 to TRBJ2-1; TRBD2 matches 9 bases. J gave up 6 bases and V 6 bases, and 12 bases lay outside the gene matches. The CDR3 is 15 amino acids. Germline CDR1 reads SQVTM; CDR2 reads ANQGSEA. The CDR3 loop is CSVPLTSGTTNEQFF. The CDR3 region has the DNA TGCAGCGTCCCCTTGACTAGCGGAACAACCAATGAGCAGTTCTTC.

The rearrangement uses TRBV10-3 and TRBJ2-5; D call uncertain. CDR1 and CDR2 (germline): ENHRY, SYGVKD. The CDR3 covers 14 residues. V was clipped by 6 bases and J by 4 bases, with 15 bases between them. The CDR3 spells CAISLRPDRETQYF. Here the CDR3 DNA reads TGTGCCATCAGCCTTCGACCCGATCGAGAGACCCAGTACTTC.